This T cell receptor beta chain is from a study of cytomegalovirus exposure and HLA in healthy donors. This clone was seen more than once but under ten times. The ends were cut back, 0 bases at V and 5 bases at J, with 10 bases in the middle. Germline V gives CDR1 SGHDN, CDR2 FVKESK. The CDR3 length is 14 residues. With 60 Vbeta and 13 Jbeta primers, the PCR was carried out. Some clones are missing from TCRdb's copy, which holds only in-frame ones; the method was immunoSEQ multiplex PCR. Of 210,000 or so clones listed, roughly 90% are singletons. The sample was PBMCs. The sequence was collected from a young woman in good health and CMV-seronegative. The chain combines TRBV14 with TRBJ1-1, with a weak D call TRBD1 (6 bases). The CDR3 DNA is TGTGCCAGCAGCCAAGAGGTCAGGGGAACTGAAGCTTTCTTT. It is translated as CASSQEVRGTEAFF.